This T cell receptor (beta chain) was obtained from a study of T cells in Graves' hyperthyroidism and ophthalmopathy. From RNA transcripts, TCR beta CDR3 regions were amplified. The HTBI primer set drove a first-round RT-PCR of the TCR CDR3. Each CDR3 protein gets one entry after TCRdb re-called the multiplex PCR reads with MiXCR. The sample has some 320,000 distinct CDR3 sequences; approximately 15% are singletons. This clonotype has ten or more counts. Germline CDR1 and CDR2: MNHNS and SASEGT. Trimming left V 6 bases short and J 5 bases short, with 8 bases between. The CDR3 runs 11 residues. This clonotype was sampled from a woman in her 40s with Graves' ophthalmopathy. Material: blood. This sequence joins TRBV6-1 and TRBJ2-7; no definite D call. The chain's CDR3 is CASSYRNEQYF. CDR3 in DNA: TGTGCCAGCAGCTACCGGAACGAGCAGTACTTC.